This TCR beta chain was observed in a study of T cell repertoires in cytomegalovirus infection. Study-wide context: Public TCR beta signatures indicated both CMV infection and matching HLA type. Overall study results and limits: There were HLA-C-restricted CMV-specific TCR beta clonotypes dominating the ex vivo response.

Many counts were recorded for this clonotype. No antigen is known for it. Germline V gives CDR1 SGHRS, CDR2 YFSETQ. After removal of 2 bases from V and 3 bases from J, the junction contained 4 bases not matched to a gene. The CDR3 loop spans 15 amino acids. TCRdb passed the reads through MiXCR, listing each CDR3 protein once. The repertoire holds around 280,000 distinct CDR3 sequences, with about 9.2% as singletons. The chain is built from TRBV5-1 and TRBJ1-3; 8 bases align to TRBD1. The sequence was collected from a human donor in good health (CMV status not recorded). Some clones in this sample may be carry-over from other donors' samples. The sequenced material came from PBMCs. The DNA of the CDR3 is TGCGCCAGCAGCTTCGGGACAGGCGGTGGAAACACCATATATTTT. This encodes CASSFGTGGGNTIYF. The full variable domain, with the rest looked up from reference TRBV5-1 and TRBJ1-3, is KAGVTQTPRYLIKTRGQQVTLSCSPISGHRSVSWYQQTPGQGLQFLFEYFSETQRNKGNFPGRFSGRQFSNSRSEMNVSTLELGDSALYLCASSFGTGGGNTIYFGEGSWLTVV.